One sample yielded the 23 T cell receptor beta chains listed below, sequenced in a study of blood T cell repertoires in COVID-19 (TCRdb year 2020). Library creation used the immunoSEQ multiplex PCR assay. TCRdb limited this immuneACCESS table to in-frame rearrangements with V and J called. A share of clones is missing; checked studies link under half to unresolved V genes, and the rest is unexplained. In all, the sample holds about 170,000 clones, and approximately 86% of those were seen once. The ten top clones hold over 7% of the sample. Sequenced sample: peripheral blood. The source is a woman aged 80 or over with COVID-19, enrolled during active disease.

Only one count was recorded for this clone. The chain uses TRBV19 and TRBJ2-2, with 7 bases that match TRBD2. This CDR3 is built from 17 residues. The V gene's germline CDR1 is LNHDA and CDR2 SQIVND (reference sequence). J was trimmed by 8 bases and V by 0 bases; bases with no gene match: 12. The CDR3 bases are TGTGCCAGTAGTATAGACGGGACTACCAATACTATAGGGGAGCTGTTTTTT. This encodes CASSIDGTTNTIGELFF.

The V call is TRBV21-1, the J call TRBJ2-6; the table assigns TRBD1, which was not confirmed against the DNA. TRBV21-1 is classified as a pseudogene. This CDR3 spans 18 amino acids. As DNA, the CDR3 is TGTGCCAGCAGCAAAGGGAGGGACAGCTCATCTGGGGCCAACGTCCTGACTTTC. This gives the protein CASSKGRDSSSGANVLTF.

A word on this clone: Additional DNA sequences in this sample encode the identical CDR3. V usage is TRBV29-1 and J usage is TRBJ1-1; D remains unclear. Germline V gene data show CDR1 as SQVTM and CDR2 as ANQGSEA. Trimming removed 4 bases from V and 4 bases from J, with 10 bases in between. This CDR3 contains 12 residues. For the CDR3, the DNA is TGCAGCGTTGGCAGCCGGAGCACTGAAGCTTTCTTT. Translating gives CSVGSRSTEAFF.

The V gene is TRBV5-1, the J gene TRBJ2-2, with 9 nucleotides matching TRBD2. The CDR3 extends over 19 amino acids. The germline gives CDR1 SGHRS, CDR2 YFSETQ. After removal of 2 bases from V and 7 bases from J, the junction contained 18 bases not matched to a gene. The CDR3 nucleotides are TGCGCCAGCAGCTTCAACCCCCTCTTGGCGGGGGGGCGTGGCGGGGAGCTGTTTTTT. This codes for CASSFNPLLAGGRGGELFF. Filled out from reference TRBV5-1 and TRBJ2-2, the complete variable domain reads KAGVTQTPRYLIKTRGQQVTLSCSPISGHRSVSWYQQTPGQGLQFLFEYFSETQRNKGNFPGRFSGRQFSNSRSEMNVSTLELGDSALYLCASSFNPLLAGGRGGELFFGEGSRLTVL.

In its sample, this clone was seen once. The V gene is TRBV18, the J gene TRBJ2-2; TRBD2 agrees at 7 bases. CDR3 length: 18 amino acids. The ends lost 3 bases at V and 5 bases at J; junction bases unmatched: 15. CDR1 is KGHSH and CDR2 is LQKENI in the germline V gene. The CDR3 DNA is TGTGCCAGCTCACCTAAGTTGGTGGCGGGAGTAAGGACCGGGGAGCTGTTTTTT. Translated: CASSPKLVAGVRTGELFF.

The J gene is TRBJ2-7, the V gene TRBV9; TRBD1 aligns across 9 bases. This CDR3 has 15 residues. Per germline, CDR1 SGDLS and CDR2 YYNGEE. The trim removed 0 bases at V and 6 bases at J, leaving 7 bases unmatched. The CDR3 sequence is CASSVGVGDRVEQYF. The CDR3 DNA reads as TGTGCCAGCAGCGTAGGGGTGGGGGACAGGGTCGAGCAGTACTTC.

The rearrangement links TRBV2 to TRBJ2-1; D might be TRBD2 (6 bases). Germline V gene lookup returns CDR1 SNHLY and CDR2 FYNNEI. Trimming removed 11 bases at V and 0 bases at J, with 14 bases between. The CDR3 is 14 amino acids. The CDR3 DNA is TGTGCCCCCCGGCCCGGGAGCTCCTACAATGAGCAGTTCTTC. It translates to CAPRPGSSYNEQFF. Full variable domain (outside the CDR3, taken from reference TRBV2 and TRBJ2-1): EPEVTQTPSHQVTQMGQEVILRCVPISNHLYFYWYRQILGQKVEFLVSFYNNEISEKSEIFDDQFSVERPDGSNFTLKIRSTKLEDSAMYFCAPRPGSSYNEQFFGPGTRLTVL.

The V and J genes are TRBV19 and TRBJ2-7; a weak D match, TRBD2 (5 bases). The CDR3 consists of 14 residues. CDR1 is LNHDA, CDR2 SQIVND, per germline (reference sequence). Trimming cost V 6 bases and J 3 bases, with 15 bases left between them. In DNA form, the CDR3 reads TGTGCCAGTAGCCTAACGAGGGCAGACTACGAGCAGTACTTC. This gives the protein CASSLTRADYEQYF. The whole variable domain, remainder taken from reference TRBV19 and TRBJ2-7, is DGGITQSPKYLFRKEGQNVTLSCEQNLNHDAMYWYRQDPGQGLRLIYYSQIVNDFQKGDIAEGYSVSREKKESFPLTVTSAQKNPTAFYLCASSLTRADYEQYFGPGTRLTVT.

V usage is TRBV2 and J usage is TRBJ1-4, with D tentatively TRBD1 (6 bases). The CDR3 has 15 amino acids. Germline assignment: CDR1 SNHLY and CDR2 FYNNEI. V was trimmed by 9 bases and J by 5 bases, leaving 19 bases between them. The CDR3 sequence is CARSPSGQRNEKLFF. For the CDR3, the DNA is TGTGCCAGGTCCCCGAGCGGACAGAGGAATGAAAAACTGTTTTTT.

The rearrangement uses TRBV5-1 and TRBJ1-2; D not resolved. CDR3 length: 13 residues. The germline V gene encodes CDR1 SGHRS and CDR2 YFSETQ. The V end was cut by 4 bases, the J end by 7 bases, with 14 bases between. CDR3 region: CASSPGRVGGYTF. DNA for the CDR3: TGCGCCAGCAGCCCGGGGAGGGTTGGTGGCTACACCTTC.

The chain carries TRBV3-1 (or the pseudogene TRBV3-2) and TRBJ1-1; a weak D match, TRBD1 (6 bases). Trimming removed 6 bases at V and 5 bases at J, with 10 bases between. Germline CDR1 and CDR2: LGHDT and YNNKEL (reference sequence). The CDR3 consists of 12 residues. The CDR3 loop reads CASRQGTTEAFF. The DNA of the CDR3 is TGTGCCAGCAGACAGGGAACGACTGAAGCTTTCTTT.

CDR3 region: CASSPRGYNEKLFF. DNA of the CDR3: TGCGCCAGCAGCCCTAGGGGGTATAATGAAAAACTGTTTTTT. The rearrangement uses TRBV5-1 and TRBJ1-4, with D possibly TRBD1 on 6 matching bases. The CDR3 extends over 14 amino acids. CDR1 is SGHRS and CDR2 is YFSETQ in the germline V gene. V lost 4 bases, J lost 4 bases, and 11 bases lay in between.

The CDR3 nucleotides are TGTGCCAGTAGGACCGGGAGTTCCATGTCCGATACGCAGTATTTT. Translated: CASRTGSSMSDTQYF. The chain uses TRBV19 and TRBJ2-3, with D perhaps matching TRBD2 (6 bases). This CDR3 is built from 15 residues. Between the trimmed V and J ends, which lost 6 bases and 6 bases, there was a span of 19 bases. CDR1 and CDR2 from the germline V gene are LNHDA and SQIVND (reference sequence).

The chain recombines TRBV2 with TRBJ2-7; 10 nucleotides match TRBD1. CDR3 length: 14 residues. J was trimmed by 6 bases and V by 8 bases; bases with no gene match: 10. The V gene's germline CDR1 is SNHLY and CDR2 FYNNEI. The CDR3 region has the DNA TGTGCCAGCTTACTCCGGGACAGGGGTAGCGAGCAGTACTTC. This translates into CASLLRDRGSEQYF.

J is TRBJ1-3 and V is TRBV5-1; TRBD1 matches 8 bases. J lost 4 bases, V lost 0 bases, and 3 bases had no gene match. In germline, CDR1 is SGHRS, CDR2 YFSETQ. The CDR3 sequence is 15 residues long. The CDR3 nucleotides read TGCGCCAGCAGCTTGGAGAGGACAGGGGGAAACACCATATATTTT. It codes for CASSLERTGGNTIYF.

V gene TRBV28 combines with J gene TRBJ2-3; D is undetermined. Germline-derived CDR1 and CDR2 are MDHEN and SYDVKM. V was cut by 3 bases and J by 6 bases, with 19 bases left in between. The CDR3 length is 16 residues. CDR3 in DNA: TGTGCCAGCAGTTTGGGTGCTCTGTCCTCGAGGGATACGCAGTATTTT. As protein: CASSLGALSSRDTQYF.

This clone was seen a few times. The CDR3 loop reads CASSLSGDQNTIYF. The DNA for the CDR3 is TGTGCCAGCAGCTTATCAGGGGACCAAAACACCATATATTTT. The chain has TRBV5-4 and TRBJ1-3; perhaps TRBD1 as D (6 bases). CDR1 SGHNT and CDR2 YYREEE come from the germline V gene (reference sequence). This CDR3 is 14 amino acids long. V lost 2 bases and J 6 bases, leaving 12 bases between the germline ends.

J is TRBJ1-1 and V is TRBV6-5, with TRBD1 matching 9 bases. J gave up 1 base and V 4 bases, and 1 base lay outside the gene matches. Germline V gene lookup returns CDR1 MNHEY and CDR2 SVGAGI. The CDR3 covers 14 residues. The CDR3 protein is CASSSGQGNTEAFF. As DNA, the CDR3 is TGTGCCAGCAGTTCGGGACAGGGGAACACTGAAGCTTTCTTT.

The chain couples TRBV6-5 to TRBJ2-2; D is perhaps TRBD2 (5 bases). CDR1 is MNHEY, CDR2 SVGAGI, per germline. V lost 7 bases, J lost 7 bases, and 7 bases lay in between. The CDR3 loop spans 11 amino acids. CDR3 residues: CASTEVGELFF. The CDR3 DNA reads TGTGCCAGCACGGAGGTCGGGGAGCTGTTTTTT.

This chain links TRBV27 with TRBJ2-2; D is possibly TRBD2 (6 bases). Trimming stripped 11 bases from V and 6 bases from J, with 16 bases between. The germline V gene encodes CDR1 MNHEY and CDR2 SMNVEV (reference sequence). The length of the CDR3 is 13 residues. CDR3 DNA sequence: TGTGCCGTCGGGGCAGGGAGGTCCGGGGAGCTGTTTTTT. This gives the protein CAVGAGRSGELFF.

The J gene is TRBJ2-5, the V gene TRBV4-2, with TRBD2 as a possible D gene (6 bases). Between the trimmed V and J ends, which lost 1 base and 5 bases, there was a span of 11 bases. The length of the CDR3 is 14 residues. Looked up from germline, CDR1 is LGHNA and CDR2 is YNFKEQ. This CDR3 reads CASSQGTGVETQYF. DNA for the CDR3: TGTGCCAGCAGCCAAGGGACGGGAGTTGAGACCCAGTACTTC.

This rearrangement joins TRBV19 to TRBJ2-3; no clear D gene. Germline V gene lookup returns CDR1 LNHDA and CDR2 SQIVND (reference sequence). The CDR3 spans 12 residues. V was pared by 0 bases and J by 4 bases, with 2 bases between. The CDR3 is CASSIDSDTQYF. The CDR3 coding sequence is TGTGCCAGTAGTATAGACTCAGATACGCAGTATTTT.

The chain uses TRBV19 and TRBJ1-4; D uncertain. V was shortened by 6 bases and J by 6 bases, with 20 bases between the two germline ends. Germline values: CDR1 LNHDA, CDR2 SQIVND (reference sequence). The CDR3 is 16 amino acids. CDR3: CASSRGERLEHEKLFF. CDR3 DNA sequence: TGTGCCAGTAGCCGCGGGGAGCGCTTAGAACATGAAAAACTGTTTTTT.